The 31 T cell receptor beta chains presented below share a single source sample, sequenced in a study of blood T cell repertoires in COVID-19. The repertoire was sequenced with immunoSEQ multiplex PCR; TCRdb's copy has only in-frame clones and lacks some. The repertoire holds 250,000 to 350,000 clones, approximately 84% seen once, with more than 1.2% in the top ten. The sample was peripheral blood. All receptors come from a human donor with COVID-19, enrolled during active disease. The donor label of this sample is uncertain.

This clone was counted a single time. The J gene is TRBJ2-7, the V gene TRBV28, with D perhaps TRBD2 (6 bases). Germline CDR1 MDHEN, CDR2 SYDVKM. CDR3 length equals 15 residues. V was clipped by 7 bases and J by 7 bases, with 23 bases between them. In DNA, the CDR3 is TGTGCCAGCACCCTGAACCCAGGAGGGTCCGGGGAGCAGTACTTC. This encodes CASTLNPGGSGEQYF.

CDR3 nucleotides: TGTGCCAGCAGTTATTATGGGACAGGTGGGGCAGATACGCAGTATTTT. This codes for CASSYYGTGGADTQYF. The chain employs TRBV6-5 and TRBJ2-3; TRBD1 matches at 8 bases. From germline, CDR1 is MNHEY and CDR2 SVGAGI. The CDR3 consists of 16 residues. V shed 3 bases and J 4 bases; nucleotides not matched to a gene: 9.

Concerning this clone: Other DNA variants within this sample encode the same CDR3. The chain carries TRBV28 and TRBJ2-3, with unresolved D. The CDR3 covers 13 residues. The V gene's germline CDR1 is MDHEN and CDR2 SYDVKM. Trimming stripped 5 bases from V and 0 bases from J, with 6 bases between. The CDR3 DNA is TGTGCCAGCAGTCCCCCGAGCACAGATACGCAGTATTTT. It is translated as CASSPPSTDTQYF.

J is TRBJ1-2 and V is TRBV3-1 (or the pseudogene TRBV3-2); tentative D call: TRBD1 (6 bases). From germline, CDR1 is LGHDT and CDR2 YNNKEL (reference sequence). Trimming pared 3 bases from V and 5 bases from J, leaving 13 bases between. CDR3 size: 14 residues. This chain's CDR3 is CASSHEGVAYGYTF. The CDR3 nucleotides read TGTGCCAGCAGCCATGAGGGGGTGGCATATGGCTACACCTTC.

The genes are TRBV30 and TRBJ2-3; TRBD2 matches 10 bases. Unmatched junction bases numbered 5, after V lost 5 bases and J lost 6 bases. The CDR3 contains 13 residues. Germline V CDR1 and CDR2: GTSNPN, SVGIG (reference sequence). The CDR3, as DNA: TGTGCCTGGTCTAGCGGGAGAGCCGATACGCAGTATTTT. Residues: CAWSSGRADTQYF.

In DNA, the CDR3 is TGCGCCAGCAGCCAAGATGGACAGGGTGGCTACACCTTC. Translating it yields CASSQDGQGGYTF. The chain recombines TRBV4-3 with TRBJ1-2, with 8 nucleotides matching TRBD1. Germline CDR1 LGHNA, CDR2 YSLEER. Trimming cost V 0 bases and J 7 bases; bases outside gene matches: 1. This CDR3 has 13 amino acids.

V gene TRBV27 combines with J gene TRBJ1-5; D remains ambiguous. V shed 5 bases and J shed 4 bases, with 9 bases lying between them. Germline V CDR1 and CDR2: MNHEY, SMNVEV (reference sequence). The CDR3 has 13 residues. Written as DNA, the CDR3 is TGTGCCAGCAGTACGGGAGGGAATCAGCCCCAGCATTTT. As protein: CASSTGGNQPQHF.

The chain links TRBV7-3 to TRBJ2-3, with D possibly matching TRBD2 (6 bases). The length of the CDR3 is 14 residues. The germline V gene encodes CDR1 SGHTA and CDR2 FQGTGA. V lost 0 bases and J lost 6, with 10 bases in between. Here the CDR3 reads CASSLTGSRDTQYF. The CDR3 nucleotides read TGTGCCAGCAGCTTAACCGGGAGCAGGGATACGCAGTATTTT.

The chain has TRBV13 and TRBJ2-4; 13 nucleotides agree with TRBD2. Germline CDR1 is PRHDT and CDR2 is FYEKMQ (reference sequence). V lost 5 bases, J lost 2 bases, and 9 bases stayed unmatched. The CDR3 consists of 18 residues. For the CDR3, the DNA is TGTGCCAGCAGCGATTCCGGGACTAGCGGGATTACCAAAAACATTCAGTACTTC. Its translation is CASSDSGTSGITKNIQYF.

The chain combines TRBV20-1 with TRBJ2-3; the match to TRBD2 covers 9 bases. V shed 3 bases, J shed 4 bases, and the junction held 8 bases outside the gene matches. The CDR3 covers 15 residues. Germline CDR1 DFQATT, CDR2 SNEGSKA (reference sequence). The CDR3 is CSASPPSGIPDTQYF. In DNA form, the CDR3 reads TGCAGTGCTAGTCCACCTAGCGGGATCCCAGATACGCAGTATTTT.

The V gene is TRBV5-4, the J gene TRBJ1-1, with D perhaps TRBD1 (5 bases). The germline V gene encodes CDR1 SGHNT and CDR2 YYREEE (reference sequence). The CDR3 is made up of 13 amino acids. V was clipped by 4 bases and J by 0 bases, with 7 bases between them. CDR3 residues: CASSRGMNTEAFF. In DNA, the CDR3 is TGTGCCAGCAGCCGGGGGATGAACACTGAAGCTTTCTTT.

The CDR3 sequence: CASRATTRDTQYF. Written as DNA, the CDR3 is TGTGCCAGCAGGGCGACTACGAGGGATACGCAGTATTTT. The chain has TRBV6-5 and TRBJ2-3; possibly TRBD2 for D (5 bases). In germline, CDR1 is MNHEY, CDR2 SVGAGI. This CDR3 has 13 amino acids. V lost 6 bases, J lost 6 bases, and 13 bases lay in between.

This chain links TRBV18 with TRBJ1-2, with 9 bases identical to TRBD1. V shed 4 bases and J 7 bases; nucleotides not matched to a gene: 10. The V gene's germline CDR1 is KGHSH and CDR2 LQKENI. The CDR3 spans 15 residues. The DNA for the CDR3 is TGTGCCAGCTCACTCGGACAGGGGTTAGAGTTTGGCTACACCTTC. Protein: CASSLGQGLEFGYTF.

The V call is TRBV7-3, the J call TRBJ2-5; TRBD1 matches 10 bases. In germline, CDR1 is SGHTA, CDR2 FQGTGA. The CDR3 is made up of 14 amino acids. With V trimmed by 5 bases and J by 5 bases, 5 bases remained unmatched. CDR3 nucleotide sequence: TGTGCCAGCAGCCGGACAGGGGGTAGGGAGACCCAGTACTTC. Translation: CASSRTGGRETQYF.

This clone was counted a single time. In DNA, the CDR3 is TGTGCCACCAGTGACCCGGGTCCGACCGCAGATACGCAGTATTTT. Translating it yields CATSDPGPTADTQYF. The chain links TRBV24-1 to TRBJ2-3; D gene ambiguous. Trimming left V 4 bases short and J 4 bases short, with 14 bases between. The CDR3 contains 15 residues. Germline loops: CDR1 KGHDR, CDR2 SFDVKD.

Written as DNA, the CDR3 is TGTGCCAGCTCACCACCTACAGGCTCCTGGAATGAGCAGTTCTTC. It encodes CASSPPTGSWNEQFF. This chain uses TRBV18 with TRBJ2-1; a weak D match, TRBD1 (5 bases). The CDR3 contains 15 residues. Germline V gene sequence: CDR1 KGHSH, CDR2 LQKENI. Between the trimmed V and J ends, which lost 0 bases and 7 bases, there was a span of 13 bases.

This clone was observed a handful of times. The chain employs TRBV9 and TRBJ2-3, with TRBD2 matching 11 bases. With 4 bases clipped from V and 3 bases from J, the junction kept 7 bases outside the gene matches. The CDR3 has 16 residues. Germline V CDR1 and CDR2: SGDLS, YYNGEE. The CDR3: CASSFTSGRATDTQYF. Here the CDR3 DNA reads TGTGCCAGCAGCTTTACTAGCGGGAGAGCAACAGATACGCAGTATTTT. Together with reference TRBV9 and TRBJ2-3, the CDR3 gives the full variable domain: DSGVTQTPKHLITATGQRVTLRCSPRSGDLSVYWYQQSLDQGLQFLIQYYNGEERAKGNILERFSAQQFPDLHSELNLSSLELGDSALYFCASSFTSGRATDTQYFGPGTRLTVL.

The V call is TRBV12-3 or TRBV12-4, the J call TRBJ1-1; D uncertain. The CDR3 has 13 amino acids. V shed 2 bases and J shed 5 bases, with 9 bases lying between them. CDR3 sequence reads: CASSLRVTTEAFF. CDR3 bases: TGTGCCAGCAGTTTACGGGTGACGACTGAAGCTTTCTTT.

The chain has TRBV6-5 and TRBJ1-2; 7 bases align to TRBD1. The J segment lost 5 bases and the V segment lost 5 bases, leaving 8 bases of the junction unmatched. Looked up from germline, CDR1 is MNHEY and CDR2 is SVGAGI. The CDR3 covers 14 residues. CDR3 sequence (DNA): TGTGCCAGCAGTCCATACCCCAGGGGGTATGGCTACACCTTC. Amino acids: CASSPYPRGYGYTF.

The CDR3 sequence is CATSDLGLAMEDTQYF. CDR3 bases: TGTGCCACCAGTGACCTAGGACTAGCGATGGAGGATACGCAGTATTTT. This sequence joins TRBV15 and TRBJ2-3, with 9 nucleotides matching TRBD2. The length of the CDR3 is 16 residues. Losses at the gene ends were 6 bases for V and 6 bases for J; bases not matched to a gene: 13. Per germline, CDR1 LNHNV and CDR2 YYDKDF (reference sequence).

CDR3 nucleotides: TGCAGCGTCCGCGGACTAGCGGGAGGGTACGAGCAGTACTTC. It translates to CSVRGLAGGYEQYF. V and J are TRBV29-1 and TRBJ2-7; 15 bases align to TRBD2. Germline assignment: CDR1 SQVTM and CDR2 ANQGSEA. The CDR3 consists of 14 residues. The V and J ends lost 6 bases and 4 bases, in that order; junction bases with no gene match: 4.

This chain uses TRBV28 with TRBJ1-2, with 8 bases matching TRBD1. The ends lost 2 bases at V and 7 bases at J; junction bases unmatched: 9. The CDR3 is made up of 15 amino acids. Germline V CDR1 and CDR2: MDHEN, SYDVKM. CDR3 protein: CASSLNPTGAGGYTF. The CDR3 region has the DNA TGTGCCAGCAGTTTAAACCCGACAGGGGCAGGTGGCTACACCTTC.

This chain uses TRBV28 with TRBJ2-3; D remains unclear. V lost 7 bases, J lost 4 bases, and 9 bases lay in between. Germline V gene data show CDR1 as MDHEN and CDR2 as SYDVKM. This CDR3 contains 12 residues. The CDR3 coding sequence is TGTGCCAGCATGCGGAACTCAGATACGCAGTATTTT. It specifies CASMRNSDTQYF. Filled out from reference TRBV28 and TRBJ2-3, the complete variable domain reads DVKVTQSSRYLVKRTGEKVFLECVQDMDHENMFWYRQDPGLGLRLIYFSYDVKMKEKGDIPEGYSVSREKKERFSLILESASTNQTSMYLCASMRNSDTQYFGPGTRLTVL.

In this sample, this clone turned up a few times. Here the CDR3 DNA reads TGTGCCTGGAGTGAGGGGAACCAGCCCCAGCATTTT. Translated: CAWSEGNQPQHF. The chain links TRBV30 to TRBJ1-5; a weak D match, TRBD1 (5 bases). CDR3 length equals 12 residues. Per germline, CDR1 GTSNPN and CDR2 SVGIG (reference sequence). V lost 1 base and J lost 7, with 8 bases in between.

This chain joins TRBV29-1 and TRBJ2-1; the match to TRBD2 covers 11 bases. The CDR3 has 13 amino acids. Germline CDR1 SQVTM, CDR2 ANQGSEA. The V segment lost 7 bases and the J segment 7 bases; nucleotides outside the gene matches: 6. The CDR3 is CSGRLAGLNEQFF. The CDR3 DNA sequence: TGCAGCGGCCGACTAGCGGGATTAAATGAGCAGTTCTTC.

The DNA of the CDR3 is TGTGCCAGCAGCTTTGCCCAGGGGGTCTACAATGAGCAGTTCTTC. Its translation is CASSFAQGVYNEQFF. The chain links TRBV7-2 to TRBJ2-1; 7 positions agree with TRBD1. The CDR3 is 15 residues long. Germline V CDR1 and CDR2: SGHTA, FQGNSA. V gave up 3 bases and J gave up 3 bases; unmatched junction bases: 5.

This rearrangement joins TRBV29-1 to TRBJ2-2; 7 bases agree with TRBD1. Germline V gene data show CDR1 as SQVTM and CDR2 as ANQGSEA. The ends lost 3 bases at V and 0 bases at J; junction bases unmatched: 1. The CDR3 sequence is 14 residues long. The CDR3 nucleotides read TGCAGCGTTGAGGACAGGACGAACACCGGGGAGCTGTTTTTT. This encodes CSVEDRTNTGELFF.

In regard to this clone: The same CDR3 is also encoded by other DNA sequences in this sample. The chain combines TRBV19 with TRBJ1-1; D is unresolved. Germline CDR1 LNHDA, CDR2 SQIVND (reference sequence). Between the trimmed V and J ends, which lost 1 base and 2 bases, there was a span of 5 bases. The CDR3 totals 13 residues. CDR3 sequence reads: CASSIGRNTEAFF. The CDR3 region has the DNA TGTGCCAGTAGTATAGGGAGAAACACTGAAGCTTTCTTT. Looking up the rest from reference TRBV19 and TRBJ1-1 gives the full variable domain: DGGITQSPKYLFRKEGQNVTLSCEQNLNHDAMYWYRQDPGQGLRLIYYSQIVNDFQKGDIAEGYSVSREKKESFPLTVTSAQKNPTAFYLCASSIGRNTEAFFGQGTRLTVV.

The chain carries TRBV19 and TRBJ1-6, with a tentative D call TRBD1 (6 bases). The CDR3 is 16 residues long. V lost 7 bases and J lost 2, with 15 bases in between. Germline V gene sequence: CDR1 LNHDA, CDR2 SQIVND (reference sequence). The DNA for the CDR3 is TGTGCCAGTACCTCACGGGGGGCAACCTATAATTCACCCCTCCACTTT. Translating gives CASTSRGATYNSPLHF.

In this sample, this clone turned up once. The rearrangement uses TRBV15 and TRBJ1-2; D call uncertain. From germline, CDR1 is LNHNV and CDR2 YYDKDF (reference sequence). The length of the CDR3 is 12 residues. Trimming shortened V by 8 bases and J by 4 bases, and 11 bases separated the two germline ends. The CDR3 spells CATGSLRYGYTF. The CDR3 DNA follows: TGTGCCACCGGGAGTCTTCGCTATGGCTACACCTTC. The complete variable domain, with remaining parts taken from reference TRBV15 and TRBJ1-2, reads DAMVIQNPRYQVTQFGKPVTLSCSQTLNHNVMYWYQQKSSQAPKLLFHYYDKDFNNEADTPDNFQSRRPNTSFCFLDIRSPGLGDTAMYLCATGSLRYGYTFGSGTRLTVV.

The CDR3 protein is CASSPGGSNYGYTF. The CDR3 coding sequence is TGTGCCAGCAGCCCCGGCGGCTCAAACTATGGCTACACCTTC. The V call is TRBV7-2, the J call TRBJ1-2; D uncertain. Germline V gene data show CDR1 as SGHTA and CDR2 as FQGNSA. This CDR3 has 14 residues. The ends were cut back, 5 bases at V and 2 bases at J, with 12 bases in the middle.